The clone carrying this T cell receptor beta chain came up many times. Its target is not known. Diagnosis of hyperthyroidism was new in patients aged 18 to 65, and its duration was under 2 months. This specimen belongs to a study of T cells in Graves' hyperthyroidism and ophthalmopathy. Study-wide background: Pretreatment peripheral blood was obtained at initial diagnosis. Study-wide findings and caveats: Before onset, by a median of around six months, the model predicted ophthalmopathy.

Trimming pared 10 bases from V and 8 bases from J, leaving 20 bases between. CDR3 length equals 14 residues. CDR1 is KGHSH, CDR2 LQKENI, per germline. Using RNA transcripts as the source, TCR beta CDR3 regions were amplified. The HTBI set primed first-round TCR CDR3 RT-PCR. TCRdb recomputed calls from the multiplex PCR reads with MiXCR, one row per CDR3 protein. The sample has 300,000 to 450,000 distinct CDR3 sequences; about 13% are singletons. Sequencing used blood. The source is a woman aged 18-30 years with Graves' hyperthyroidism. The chain links TRBV18 to TRBJ1-4; D ambiguous. DNA for the CDR3: TGTGCCACGCGCGGATCGATTCTTGGGGAAAAACTGTTTTTT. Its translation is CATRGSILGEKLFF.